This T cell receptor beta chain was sequenced in a study of T cells after yellow fever vaccination. As for the study in general: Low-cell-number fractions underwent preparation using SMART-Seq v4 Ultra Low Input. Study findings and constraints: Bulk-population clonotypes that are abundant could appear as contaminants in FACS-sorted repertoires.

Per the germline V gene, CDR1 is SQVTM and CDR2 is ANQGSEA. V was clipped by 7 bases and J by 3 bases, with 17 bases between them. The CDR3 length is 14 residues. A note on this clonotype: What it binds is not known.

TCRdb reprocessed the 5' RACE reads via MiXCR and lists one record per CDR3 protein. The sample lists some 340,000 distinct CDR3 sequences; roughly 10% were seen once. The rearrangement joins TRBV29-1 to TRBJ2-3; tentative D call: TRBD2 (7 bases). The sequencing here drew on CD4+ T cells sorted from PBMCs, taken 45 days after the yellow fever booster vaccination. The sequence was collected from a man between 18 and 35 years old who received the YFV17D yellow fever vaccine. The CDR3 loop is CSADGEGGTDTQYF. CDR3 nucleotides: TGCAGCGCCGACGGGGAGGGGGGAACAGATACGCAGTATTTT.